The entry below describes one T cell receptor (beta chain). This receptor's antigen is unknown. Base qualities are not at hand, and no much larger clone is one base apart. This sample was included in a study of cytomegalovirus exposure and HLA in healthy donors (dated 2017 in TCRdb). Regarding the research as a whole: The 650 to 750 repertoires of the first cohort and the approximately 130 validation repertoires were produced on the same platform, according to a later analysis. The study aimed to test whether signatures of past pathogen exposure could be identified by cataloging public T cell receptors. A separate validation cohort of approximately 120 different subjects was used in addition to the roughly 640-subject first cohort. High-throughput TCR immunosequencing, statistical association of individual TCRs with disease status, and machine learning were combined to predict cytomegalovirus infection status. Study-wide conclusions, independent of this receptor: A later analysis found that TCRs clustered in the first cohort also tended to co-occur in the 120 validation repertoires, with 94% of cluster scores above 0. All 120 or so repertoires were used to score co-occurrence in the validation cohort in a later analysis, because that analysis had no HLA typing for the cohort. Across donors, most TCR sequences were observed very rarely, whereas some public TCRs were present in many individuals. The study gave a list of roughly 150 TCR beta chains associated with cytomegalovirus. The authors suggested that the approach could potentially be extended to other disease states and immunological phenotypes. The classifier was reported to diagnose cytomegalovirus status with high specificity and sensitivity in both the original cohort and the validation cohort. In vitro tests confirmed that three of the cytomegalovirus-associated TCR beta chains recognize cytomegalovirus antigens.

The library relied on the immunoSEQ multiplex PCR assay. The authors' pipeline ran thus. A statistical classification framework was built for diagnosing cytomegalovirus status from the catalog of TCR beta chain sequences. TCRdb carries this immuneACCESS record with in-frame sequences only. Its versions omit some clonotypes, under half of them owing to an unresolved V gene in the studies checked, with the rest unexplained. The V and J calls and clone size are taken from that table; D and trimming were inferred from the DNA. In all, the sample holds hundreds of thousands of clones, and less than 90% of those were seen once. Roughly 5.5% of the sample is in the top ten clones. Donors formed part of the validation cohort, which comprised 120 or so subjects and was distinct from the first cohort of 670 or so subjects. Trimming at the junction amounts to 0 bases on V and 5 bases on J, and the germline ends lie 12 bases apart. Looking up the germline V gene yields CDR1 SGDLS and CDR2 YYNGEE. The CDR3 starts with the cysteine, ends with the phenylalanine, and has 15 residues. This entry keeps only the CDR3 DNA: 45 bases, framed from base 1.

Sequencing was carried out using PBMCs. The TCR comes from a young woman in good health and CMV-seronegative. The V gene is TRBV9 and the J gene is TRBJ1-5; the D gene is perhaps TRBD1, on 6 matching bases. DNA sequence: TGTGCCAGCAGCGTAGACGGGGGGGCGGATCAGCCCCAGCATTTT. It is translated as CASSVDGGADQPQHF.